A selection of T cell receptor beta chains follows, all from one sample in a study of beta chain features in type 1 diabetes. Measured with immunoSEQ multiplex PCR; TCRdb has only the in-frame clones, and not every one. The table has around 50,000 clones, roughly 45% seen once. The sequencing input was stem cell memory CD4+ T cells from blood. The receptors here all came from a man aged 25-40 years with type 1 diabetes. Each CDR3 is given with its conserved first and last residue. A clone size is listed for some rows: how often the clone was seen (once, few, many), or a class if it is expanded.

clone_size cdr3_length j_call v_call cdr3_aa
NA 15 TRBJ2-5 TRBV11-3 CASSKGLDAVETQYF
NA 14 TRBJ2-1 TRBV28 CASSFPGLAGEQFF
NA 13 TRBJ2-7 TRBV7-9 CASSVLGGYEQYF
NA 15 TRBJ1-1 TRBV18 CASSPPAGQNTEAFF
NA 15 TRBJ2-1 TRBV5-4 CASSLAEVSGTRQFF
NA 14 TRBJ2-3 TRBV7-2 CASSRGGGTDTQYF
once 14 TRBJ1-5 TRBV7-9 CASSWGQGHQPQHF
NA 16 TRBJ2-1 TRBV5-1 CASSLPSGNSYNEQFF
NA 15 TRBJ2-7 TRBV7-2 CASSTISGQGYEQYF
NA 15 TRBJ2-2 TRBV5-4 CASSRGGGNTGELFF
NA 14 TRBJ1-1 TRBV6-5 CASRVPGTNTEAFF
NA 13 TRBJ1-1 TRBV25-1 CASSVQANTEAFF
NA 15 TRBJ2-7 TRBV5-1 CASSLAGRASYEQYF
once 16 TRBJ2-1 TRBV5-1 CASSWLTGSAYNEQFF
NA 15 TRBJ1-5 TRBV30 CAWRISGQGGQPQHF
NA 17 TRBJ2-7 TRBV12-5 CASGLVLGDRGPYEQYF
NA 15 TRBJ1-2 TRBV9 CASSVLSGTYGGYTF
few 13 TRBJ1-1 TRBV7-8 CASSLYMNTEAFF
few 20 TRBJ2-3 TRBV29-1 CSVPRGTGGLLAGGPDTQYF
NA 16 TRBJ2-2 TRBV6-6 CASSYSIAGRTGELFF
NA 16 TRBJ2-7 TRBV6-6 CASSYEGAATGYEQYF
NA 12 TRBJ1-1 TRBV6-6 CASSPDSPKGFF
NA 14 TRBJ1-1 TRBV5-1 CASSAGTVNTEAFF
NA 14 TRBJ1-1 TRBV7-2 CASSLDRGGTEAFF
NA 15 TRBJ2-7 TRBV2 CASRRGQRSSYEQYF
NA 15 TRBJ1-1 TRBV25-1 CASSEGQGWNTEAFF
NA 15 TRBJ2-1 TRBV6-5 CASSRDRASYNEQFF
NA 15 TRBJ2-7 TRBV6-1 CASSRTTGHSYEQYF
once 17 TRBJ2-2 TRBV2 CASSPRALFANTGELFF
few 16 TRBJ2-3 TRBV13 CASSLQGQPGTDTQYF
NA 19 TRBJ2-5 TRBV27 CASRPGTSGRAVGQETQYF
few 15 TRBJ2-1 TRBV7-9 CASTKTPESFNEQFF
NA 16 TRBJ2-1 TRBV7-2 CASSFYSGRHRNEQFF
few 14 TRBJ2-1 TRBV28 CASYGLGPREGQFF
NA 15 TRBJ2-1 TRBV19 CASRTTGRAYNEQFF
NA 14 TRBJ1-5 TRBV7-9 CASSLVGGVQPQHF
once 14 TRBJ1-1 TRBV7-9 CASSLRTENTEAFF
NA 15 TRBJ2-5 TRBV6-1 CASRAEPASGSTQYF
few 12 TRBJ1-1 TRBV5-1 CASSITGAEAFF
NA 17 TRBJ2-7 TRBV15 CATSSVTGTIAGSEQYF
NA 21 TRBJ2-2 TRBV7-3 CASSEQPRGLAGGLHTGELFF
NA 11 TRBJ2-7 TRBV7-2 CASSLAEEQYF
NA 15 TRBJ2-7 TRBV7-6 CASSLVEAQTSEQYF
few 12 TRBJ2-5 TRBV2 CASSAREETQYF
NA 16 TRBJ1-5 TRBV28 CASSNWGGSRDQPQHF
NA 12 TRBJ1-1 TRBV6-6 CASTLRSTEAFF
few 15 TRBJ2-1 TRBV11-2 CASSRFSRSYNEQFF
NA 15 TRBJ1-1 TRBV6-5 CASSYQGSGNTEAFF
NA 14 TRBJ1-2 TRBV6-6 CASSYADRDKGYTF
NA 15 TRBJ1-5 TRBV5-6 CASSLVGGPNQPQHF
few 15 TRBJ2-1 TRBV5-1 CASSEGQTRHNEQFF
few 13 TRBJ2-7 TRBV10-3 CAISTGTPYEQYF
few 14 TRBJ2-7 TRBV29-1 CSVEVTSGDYEQYF